A selection of T cell receptor beta chains follows, all from one sample in a study of control samples from healthy donors and cancer patients. Some clones are missing from TCRdb's copy, which holds only in-frame ones; the method was immunoSEQ multiplex PCR. The sample has fewer than 250,000 clones, approximately 90% seen once. Material: blood. These TCRs come from a man aged 25-45 years in good health. Both conserved end residues are part of each CDR3. A D gene is named only where the DNA matches it firmly. Clone size is stated in some rows and not others, as once, few, many or a class when expanded.

clone_size | j_call | v_call | d_call | cdr3_aa | cdr3_nt
NA | TRBJ1-2 | TRBV28 | TRBD1 | CAIRGTVFYGYTF | TGTGCTATTAGGGGGACAGTGTTCTATGGCTACACCTTC
NA | TRBJ2-3 | TRBV10-3 | TRBD2 | CAIRGLAGEGFNTDTQYF | TGTGCCATCAGGGGACTAGCGGGAGAGGGATTTAACACAGATACGCAGTATTTT
NA | TRBJ1-6 | TRBV13 | TRBD1 | CASSPGQGESNSPLHF | TGTGCCAGCAGCCCCGGACAGGGGGAATCAAATTCACCCCTCCACTTT
NA | TRBJ1-2 | TRBV18 | NA | CASSPSPPASVRYGYTF | TGTGCCAGCTCACCATCCCCGCCCGCCAGCGTACGCTATGGCTACACCTTC
once | TRBJ2-3 | TRBV9 | NA | CASSAPAPTDTQYF | TGTGCCAGCAGCGCGCCCGCCCCGACGGATACGCAGTATTTT
NA | TRBJ1-1 | TRBV18 | NA | CASSPYPGPRGTEAFF | TGTGCCAGCTCACCGTACCCCGGGCCCAGGGGCACTGAAGCTTTCTTT
NA | TRBJ2-2 | TRBV30 | TRBD1 | CAWTTGVGTGELFF | TGTGCCTGGACAACAGGGGTGGGCACCGGGGAGCTGTTTTTT
NA | TRBJ1-3 | TRBV7-8 | TRBD1 | CASSLRDRFFPGNTIYF | TGTGCCAGCAGCTTACGGGACAGGTTTTTCCCTGGAAACACCATATATTTT
NA | TRBJ2-7 | TRBV3-1/TRBV3-2 | NA | CASSQDPGTYEQYF | TGTGCCAGCAGCCAAGATCCCGGTACCTACGAGCAGTACTTC
NA | TRBJ2-7 | TRBV30 | TRBD2 | CAWSHTSGGTYEQYF | TGTGCCTGGAGTCACACTAGCGGGGGAACCTACGAGCAGTACTTC
once | TRBJ1-3 | TRBV7-8 | TRBD1 | CASSPRQGGLSGNTIYF | TGTGCCAGCAGCCCCCGACAGGGGGGGCTCTCTGGAAACACCATATATTTT
NA | TRBJ1-6 | TRBV3-1/TRBV3-2 | NA | CASSQSRNSLHF | TGTGCCAGCAGCCAGAGCAGGAACAGTCTCCACTTT
NA | TRBJ2-7 | TRBV29-1 | TRBD1 | CSVEERGQGSYEQYF | TGCAGCGTTGAAGAACGTGGACAGGGTTCCTACGAGCAGTACTTC
NA | TRBJ1-3 | TRBV30 | NA | CASVSSGNTIYF | TGTGCGTCGGTCAGCTCTGGAAACACCATATATTTT
NA | TRBJ2-6 | TRBV6-6 | NA | CASGGGTPSGANVLTF | TGTGCCAGCGGAGGAGGGACACCCTCTGGGGCCAACGTCCTGACTTTC
once | TRBJ1-5 | TRBV6-6 | TRBD1 | CASSSQGALNQPQHF | TGTGCCAGCAGTAGCCAGGGGGCCCTCAATCAGCCCCAGCATTTT